The rows below give T cell receptor beta chains drawn from one sample of a study of OX40 agonist ivuxolimab in advanced cancers. Produced via immunoSEQ multiplex PCR; TCRdb's table is partial and in-frame only. The top ten hold around 6.4% of the sample, which has under 55,000 clones, about nine tenths seen once. Sample: CD4+ or CD8+ T cells sorted from blood, taken in a trial of the OX40 agonist ivuxolimab. The source is an adult with an advanced solid tumor such as melanoma, head and neck, liver or kidney cancer. The CDR3 runs from the conserved cysteine through the conserved F or W. Each record gives: V gene, clone size, J gene, D gene, CDR3 protein, CDR3 DNA. D genes are given only for firm matches. Expanded clones get a size class; other rows say once, few or many, or leave the size out.

V gene: TRBV7-6
clone size: -
J gene: TRBJ1-6
D gene: -
CDR3 protein: CASSLVVQGGINSPLHF
CDR3 DNA: TGTGCCAGCAGCTTAGTAGTACAGGGAGGTATTAATTCACCCCTCCACTTT

V gene: TRBV11-2
clone size: -
J gene: TRBJ1-2
D gene: -
CDR3 protein: CASKRPGEGAPGTF
CDR3 DNA: TGTGCCAGCAAAAGGCCTGGGGAAGGGGCCCCCGGCACCTTC

V gene: TRBV5-1
clone size: -
J gene: TRBJ2-7
D gene: TRBD2
CDR3 protein: CASSLRLAGDFSYEQYF
CDR3 DNA: TGCGCCAGCAGCTTAAGACTAGCGGGGGATTTCTCCTACGAGCAGTACTTC

V gene: TRBV7-2
clone size: few
J gene: TRBJ1-6
D gene: TRBD1
CDR3 protein: CASSFPTGGRTYNSPLHF
CDR3 DNA: TGTGCCAGCAGCTTTCCGACAGGGGGCAGAACCTATAATTCACCCCTCCACTTT

V gene: TRBV29-1
clone size: -
J gene: TRBJ2-1
D gene: -
CDR3 protein: CSGFMYDEQFF
CDR3 DNA: TGCAGCGGATTCATGTACGATGAGCAGTTCTTC

V gene: TRBV27
clone size: -
J gene: TRBJ1-2
D gene: -
CDR3 protein: CASSPGNYYGYTF
CDR3 DNA: TGTGCCAGCAGTCCCGGGAACTACTATGGCTACACCTTC

V gene: TRBV18
clone size: -
J gene: TRBJ1-2
D gene: TRBD1
CDR3 protein: CASSPPTGGVYGYTF
CDR3 DNA: TGTGCCAGCTCACCGCCGACAGGGGGGGTCTATGGCTACACCTTC

V gene: TRBV6-1
clone size: -
J gene: TRBJ1-1
D gene: -
CDR3 protein: CASSRTSQNTEAFF
CDR3 DNA: TGTGCCAGCAGTAGGACCTCTCAGAACACTGAAGCTTTCTTT

V gene: TRBV30
clone size: -
J gene: TRBJ1-5
D gene: -
CDR3 protein: CAWSDGGDQPQHF
CDR3 DNA: TGTGCCTGGAGTGATGGAGGGGATCAGCCCCAGCATTTT

V gene: TRBV6-6
clone size: -
J gene: TRBJ2-7
D gene: TRBD1
CDR3 protein: CASSTGTGNWGRYF
CDR3 DNA: TGTGCCAGCAGTACCGGGACAGGGAATTGGGGACGGTACTTC

V gene: TRBV19
clone size: once
J gene: TRBJ1-1
D gene: -
CDR3 protein: CASSIARRGTEAFF
CDR3 DNA: TGTGCCAGTAGTATAGCCCGGAGGGGCACTGAAGCTTTCTTT

V gene: TRBV6-1
clone size: -
J gene: TRBJ2-7
D gene: -
CDR3 protein: CASSYGPEQYF
CDR3 DNA: TGTGCCAGCAGTTACGGCCCAGAGCAGTACTTC

V gene: TRBV30
clone size: -
J gene: TRBJ2-1
D gene: -
CDR3 protein: CAWSAGDHINNEQFF
CDR3 DNA: TGTGCCTGGAGTGCGGGGGACCACATTAACAATGAGCAGTTCTTC

V gene: TRBV30
clone size: -
J gene: TRBJ1-6
D gene: TRBD1
CDR3 protein: CASGQGPNYNSPLHF
CDR3 DNA: TGTGCCAGCGGACAGGGACCCAATTATAATTCACCCCTCCACTTT

V gene: TRBV6-5
clone size: once
J gene: TRBJ1-1
D gene: TRBD1
CDR3 protein: CASSPDRAGTEAFF
CDR3 DNA: TGTGCCAGCAGTCCCGACAGGGCAGGGACTGAAGCTTTCTTT

V gene: TRBV7-9
clone size: -
J gene: TRBJ2-5
D gene: TRBD1
CDR3 protein: CASRGQGRETQYF
CDR3 DNA: TGTGCCAGCAGGGGACAGGGACGGGAGACCCAGTACTTC

V gene: TRBV6-1
clone size: -
J gene: TRBJ1-6
D gene: TRBD1
CDR3 protein: CASSLEGQASSPLHF
CDR3 DNA: TGTGCCAGCAGTCTTGAGGGACAGGCCTCTTCACCCCTCCACTTT

V gene: TRBV27
clone size: -
J gene: TRBJ1-2
D gene: TRBD1
CDR3 protein: CASSPQGQEIYGYTF
CDR3 DNA: TGTGCCAGCAGTCCCCAGGGACAGGAGATCTATGGCTACACCTTC

V gene: TRBV10-3
clone size: -
J gene: TRBJ1-3
D gene: TRBD1
CDR3 protein: CAINTGVGNTIYF
CDR3 DNA: TGTGCCATCAACACAGGGGTCGGAAACACCATATATTTT

V gene: TRBV18
clone size: once
J gene: TRBJ2-5
D gene: -
CDR3 protein: CASTKQAKETQYF
CDR3 DNA: TGTGCCAGCACAAAACAGGCTAAAGAGACCCAGTACTTC

V gene: TRBV5-1
clone size: -
J gene: TRBJ2-7
D gene: -
CDR3 protein: CASSTGGADRGLSEQYF
CDR3 DNA: TGCGCCAGCAGCACCGGGGGGGCGGACAGGGGTCTATCCGAGCAGTACTTC

V gene: TRBV27
clone size: -
J gene: TRBJ2-3
D gene: -
CDR3 protein: CASKSRVVETDTQYF
CDR3 DNA: TGTGCCAGCAAATCGAGGGTAGTAGAAACAGATACGCAGTATTTT

V gene: TRBV7-9
clone size: -
J gene: TRBJ2-2
D gene: -
CDR3 protein: CASSFLLQGDTGELFF
CDR3 DNA: TGTGCCAGCAGCTTCCTCCTACAGGGAGACACCGGGGAGCTGTTTTTT

V gene: TRBV7-3
clone size: -
J gene: TRBJ2-2
D gene: -
CDR3 protein: CASSSQGDTRGRELFF
CDR3 DNA: TGTGCCAGCAGCTCTCAAGGGGACACGAGAGGGAGGGAGCTGTTTTTT

V gene: TRBV30
clone size: -
J gene: TRBJ1-6
D gene: -
CDR3 protein: CAWRFRGLGNSPLHF
CDR3 DNA: TGTGCCTGGAGATTCAGGGGATTGGGGAATTCACCCCTCCACTTT

V gene: TRBV6-6
clone size: -
J gene: TRBJ1-1
D gene: -
CDR3 protein: CASSHNTEAFF
CDR3 DNA: TGTGCCAGCAGCCATAACACTGAAGCTTTCTTT

V gene: TRBV6-6
clone size: -
J gene: TRBJ2-6
D gene: -
CDR3 protein: CASSRADGSGANVLTF
CDR3 DNA: TGTGCCAGCAGCCGCGCGGACGGCTCTGGGGCCAACGTCCTGACTTTC

V gene: TRBV2
clone size: -
J gene: TRBJ1-1
D gene: -
CDR3 protein: CASSEQGPLTEAFF
CDR3 DNA: TGTGCCAGCAGTGAACAGGGACCCCTCACTGAAGCTTTCTTT

V gene: TRBV9
clone size: -
J gene: TRBJ2-5
D gene: TRBD2
CDR3 protein: CASSVAEAGGPRGTQYF
CDR3 DNA: TGTGCCAGCAGCGTAGCTGAGGCGGGGGGCCCTCGTGGGACCCAGTACTTC

V gene: TRBV14
clone size: -
J gene: TRBJ2-3
D gene: -
CDR3 protein: CASSQLQTFSTDTQYF
CDR3 DNA: TGTGCCAGCAGCCAATTGCAGACCTTTAGCACAGATACGCAGTATTTT

V gene: TRBV27
clone size: -
J gene: TRBJ2-2
D gene: -
CDR3 protein: CASSIGRVTTGELFF
CDR3 DNA: TGTGCCAGCAGTATTGGCAGGGTAACCACCGGGGAGCTGTTTTTT

V gene: TRBV11-2
clone size: few
J gene: TRBJ1-6
D gene: -
CDR3 protein: CASSFAGTGGVGSPLHF
CDR3 DNA: TGTGCCAGCAGCTTTGCCGGGACGGGCGGAGTCGGGTCACCCCTCCACTTT

V gene: TRBV18
clone size: once
J gene: TRBJ2-7
D gene: -
CDR3 protein: CASSPSNSYEQYF
CDR3 DNA: TGTGCCAGCTCACCCAGTAACTCCTACGAGCAGTACTTC

V gene: TRBV5-1
clone size: medium-sized
J gene: TRBJ1-6
D gene: -
CDR3 protein: CASSPMGGLTAPLHF
CDR3 DNA: TGCGCCAGCAGCCCGATGGGGGGGCTCACGGCACCCCTCCACTTT

V gene: TRBV5-1
clone size: -
J gene: TRBJ1-1
D gene: -
CDR3 protein: CASSLETGTNTEAFF
CDR3 DNA: TGCGCCAGCAGCTTGGAGACAGGCACGAACACTGAAGCTTTCTTT

V gene: TRBV5-1
clone size: -
J gene: TRBJ1-1
D gene: -
CDR3 protein: CASSLTGNTEAFF
CDR3 DNA: TGCGCCAGCAGCTTGACAGGGAACACTGAAGCTTTCTTT

V gene: TRBV5-1
clone size: -
J gene: TRBJ2-7
D gene: TRBD1
CDR3 protein: CASSPDRRTYEQYF
CDR3 DNA: TGCGCCAGCAGCCCGGACAGGAGAACCTACGAGCAGTACTTC

V gene: TRBV18
clone size: -
J gene: TRBJ2-5
D gene: TRBD1
CDR3 protein: CASSPDRGKTQYF
CDR3 DNA: TGTGCCAGCTCACCGGACAGGGGAAAGACCCAGTACTTC

V gene: TRBV2
clone size: -
J gene: TRBJ2-4
D gene: TRBD1
CDR3 protein: CASSAVRDRGRVAKNIQYF
CDR3 DNA: TGTGCCAGCAGTGCAGTCCGGGACAGGGGTAGGGTGGCCAAAAACATTCAGTACTTC

V gene: TRBV5-1
clone size: -
J gene: TRBJ1-1
D gene: -
CDR3 protein: CASSLNGGGGTEAFF
CDR3 DNA: TGCGCCAGCAGCTTGAATGGGGGAGGCGGGACTGAAGCTTTCTTT

V gene: TRBV28
clone size: -
J gene: TRBJ1-2
D gene: -
CDR3 protein: CASSLGINYGYTF
CDR3 DNA: TGTGCCAGCAGTTTAGGGATCAACTATGGCTACACCTTC

V gene: TRBV10-3
clone size: once
J gene: TRBJ2-2
D gene: -
CDR3 protein: CAIRPQLSGRYTGELFF
CDR3 DNA: TGTGCCATCAGGCCACAACTGTCAGGGCGATACACCGGGGAGCTGTTTTTT

V gene: TRBV27
clone size: -
J gene: TRBJ2-7
D gene: TRBD1
CDR3 protein: CASTITGTGREQYF
CDR3 DNA: TGTGCCAGCACCATAACCGGGACAGGGCGCGAGCAGTACTTC

V gene: TRBV2
clone size: -
J gene: TRBJ1-1
D gene: -
CDR3 protein: CASSGSGGTEAFF
CDR3 DNA: TGTGCCAGCAGTGGAAGTGGCGGCACTGAAGCTTTCTTT

V gene: TRBV25-1
clone size: -
J gene: TRBJ1-2
D gene: -
CDR3 protein: CASSANILIEGYTF
CDR3 DNA: TGTGCCAGCAGTGCGAATATCCTGATTGAGGGCTACACCTTC

V gene: TRBV6-1
clone size: -
J gene: TRBJ2-5
D gene: -
CDR3 protein: CASRLTSAETQYF
CDR3 DNA: TGTGCCAGCAGGCTAACTAGTGCAGAGACCCAGTACTTC

V gene: TRBV5-5
clone size: -
J gene: TRBJ1-6
D gene: TRBD1
CDR3 protein: CASSFFSNRGSSSYNSPLHF
CDR3 DNA: TGTGCCAGCAGCTTCTTCTCGAACAGGGGGTCAAGCTCCTATAATTCACCCCTCCACTTT

V gene: TRBV18
clone size: -
J gene: TRBJ1-1
D gene: -
CDR3 protein: CASSPPGRGETEAFF
CDR3 DNA: TGTGCCAGCTCACCCCCAGGGAGGGGGGAAACTGAAGCTTTCTTT

V gene: TRBV6-1
clone size: -
J gene: TRBJ1-1
D gene: TRBD1
CDR3 protein: CASPQDRGDTEAFF
CDR3 DNA: TGTGCCAGTCCACAGGACAGGGGGGACACTGAAGCTTTCTTT

V gene: TRBV5-1
clone size: -
J gene: TRBJ2-4
D gene: -
CDR3 protein: CASSYGESDIQYF
CDR3 DNA: TGCGCCAGCAGCTATGGAGAGTCAGACATTCAGTACTTC

V gene: TRBV27
clone size: -
J gene: TRBJ2-5
D gene: -
CDR3 protein: CASSRYGTRQDQETQYF
CDR3 DNA: TGTGCCAGCAGTCGGTATGGTACTAGGCAGGACCAAGAGACCCAGTACTTC

V gene: TRBV7-3
clone size: -
J gene: TRBJ2-1
D gene: -
CDR3 protein: CASSSNSDGEQFF
CDR3 DNA: TGTGCCAGCAGCTCAAATAGCGATGGTGAGCAGTTCTTC

V gene: TRBV5-1
clone size: -
J gene: TRBJ2-3
D gene: TRBD2
CDR3 protein: CASSPAGSAGRRNADTQYF
CDR3 DNA: TGCGCCAGCAGCCCGGCTGGGTCAGCGGGGCGGCGGAACGCAGATACGCAGTATTTT

V gene: TRBV10-3
clone size: few
J gene: TRBJ1-1
D gene: -
CDR3 protein: CAIRVTPDTEAFF
CDR3 DNA: TGTGCCATCAGAGTTACACCGGACACTGAAGCTTTCTTT

V gene: TRBV29-1
clone size: -
J gene: TRBJ1-1
D gene: TRBD1
CDR3 protein: CSAAGQGYLHTEAFF
CDR3 DNA: TGCAGCGCCGCCGGACAGGGCTATCTTCACACTGAAGCTTTCTTT

V gene: TRBV6-1
clone size: -
J gene: TRBJ2-2
D gene: -
CDR3 protein: CASSQGRTGELFF
CDR3 DNA: TGTGCCAGCAGTCAGGGAAGAACCGGGGAGCTGTTTTTT